Below are 27 T cell receptor beta chains sequenced from a single sample in a study of tissue T cells after allogeneic stem cell transplantation. Generated by immunoSEQ multiplex PCR, the TCRdb table keeps only in-frame clones and is missing some. The sample holds around 51,000 clones, 65% to 85% seen once. Material for sequencing was sorted cells pooled from one or two spleens. These receptors were obtained from a pool of C57BL/6 mice in good health.

A word on this clone: The gene names here belong to mouse. CDR3 in amino acids: CASSLDWGGGYAEQFF. Partial CDR3 DNA: TGTGCCAGCAGTCTCGACTGGGGGGGCGGCTATGCTGAGCAGTTC. The rearrangement uses TRBV26 and TRBJ2-1, with 12 bases lining up with TRBD2. Read data end 1 residue before the CDR3 end; the end is taken from the germline J gene. V gave up 3 bases and J gave up 3 bases; unmatched junction bases: 3. From germline, CDR1 is KGHPV and CDR2 FQNQEV (reference sequence). The CDR3 is 16 residues long.

On this clone: Gene labels here are mouse ones. The read comes to an end 1 residue before the CDR3 does, leaving the germline J gene to fill in the end. The rearrangement joins TRBV2 to TRBJ1-6; a weak D match, TRBD1 (5 bases). TRBJ1-6 is known as an ORF, though its function is uncertain. Per the germline V gene, CDR1 is LGHNA and CDR2 is YSYQKL. The CDR3 extends over 16 amino acids. Deletions cut 0 bases from V and 7 bases from J, with 13 bases between. The sequenced CDR3 bases are TGTGCCAGCAGCCAAGATCTAGGGGCGCGAAATTCGCCCCTCTAC. This translates into CASSQDLGARNSPLY. In full, the CDR3 is CASSQDLGARNSPLYF.

To note about this clone: Each gene name is a mouse one. This CDR3 is CASSFPGQGNSDYTF. The CDR3 DNA, read in part, is TGTGCCAGCAGCTTTCCGGGACAGGGGAACTCCGACTACACC. This chain uses TRBV3 with TRBJ1-2, with TRBD1 matching 10 bases. The CDR3 goes on 1 residue after the read ends, and that part is filled in from the germline J gene. Germline V gives CDR1 SNHLY, CDR2 FYNGKV (reference sequence). This CDR3 region has 15 residues. V lost 3 bases to trimming and J lost 2 bases; unmatched junction nucleotides: 3.

Note on this clone: Genes here carry mouse names. The read ends 1 residue before the CDR3 terminus; that terminus is restored from the germline J gene. The gene calls are TRBV2 and TRBJ2-5; possible D gene TRBD2, 6 bases. Trimming shortened V by 4 bases and J by 0 bases, and 8 bases separated the two germline ends. CDR1 is LGHNA and CDR2 is YSYQKL in the germline V gene. There are 14 residues in the CDR3. CDR3 in amino acids: CASSPGLNQDTQYF. The sequenced part of the CDR3 DNA is TGTGCCAGCAGCCCGGGACTTAACCAAGACACCCAGTAC.

This clone was observed a single time. Mouse gene names apply. The read gets to within 1 residue of the CDR3 end, and the germline J gene fills in the rest. V is TRBV19 and J is TRBJ2-3; tentatively, D is TRBD1 or TRBD2 (5 bases each). In germline, CDR1 is FNHDT, CDR2 SITEND (reference sequence). The CDR3 runs 12 residues. The germline V and J ends were trimmed by 5 bases and 3 bases, with 7 bases remaining between them. The chain's CDR3 is CASSRDAETLYF. The part of the CDR3 DNA that was read is TGTGCCAGCAGCAGGGACGCAGAAACGCTGTAT. The complete variable domain, with remaining parts taken from reference TRBV19 and TRBJ2-3, reads GGIITQTPKFLIGQEGQKLTLKCQQNFNHDTMYWYRQDSGKGLRLIYYSITENDLQKGDLSEGYDASREKKSSFSLTVTSAQKNEMAVFLCASSRDAETLYFGSGTRLTVL.

With respect to this clone: Germline and genes: mouse. CDR3 DNA, as far as it was read: TGTGCTAGCAGTTTAGTGGACAGGGGGCTCGAAAGATTATTT. Amino acids: CASSLVDRGLERLF. The entire CDR3 reads CASSLVDRGLERLFF. V and J are TRBV29 and TRBJ1-4; 11 nucleotides agree with TRBD1. The read is 1 residue too short to cover the CDR3 end, so that end is filled in from the germline J gene. The CDR3 loop spans 15 amino acids. The germline CDR1 and CDR2 sequences are MSHET and SYDVDS. With V trimmed by 2 bases and J by 7 bases, 3 bases remained unmatched.

A note on this clone: The genes and germline here are from mouse. Read sequence stops 1 residue before the CDR3 end, and the germline J gene provides the missing end. J is TRBJ2-1 and V is TRBV12-2, with 11 bases fitting TRBD2. CDR3 length: 16 residues. Unmatched junction bases numbered 4, after V lost 4 bases and J lost 0 bases. Germline V gene sequence: CDR1 SGHLS, CDR2 HYDKME. Incomplete CDR3 DNA: TGTGCCAGCTCACTGGGGGGGCCCACTAACTATGCTGAGCAGTTC. Translation gives CASSLGGPTNYAEQF. In full, the CDR3 is CASSLGGPTNYAEQFF.

Points on this clone: Gene labels here are mouse ones. The read comes to an end 1 residue before the CDR3 does, leaving the germline J gene to fill in the end. J is TRBJ2-7 and V is TRBV3; D gene uncertain. The CDR3 is made up of 13 amino acids. The germline CDR1 and CDR2 sequences are SNHLY and FYNGKV (reference sequence). Trimming pared 5 bases from V and 0 bases from J, leaving 8 bases between. CDR3 loop: CASSPRSSYEQYF. The CDR3 bases that were read are TGTGCCAGCAGCCCCCGGAGCTCCTATGAACAGTAC.

With regard to this clone: Mouse names are used for the genes. The sequenced fragment ends 1 residue before the CDR3 boundary, so the rest is inferred from the germline J gene. The V gene is TRBV12-1, the J gene TRBJ1-3; D uncertain. The V gene lost 0 bases and the J gene lost 0 bases, with 5 bases spanning the gap. This CDR3 comprises 14 residues. From germline, CDR1 is SGHSN and CDR2 HYEKVE. CDR3 sequence reads: CASSLGDSGNTLYF. The CDR3 bases that were read are TGTGCCAGCTCTCTCGGGGATTCTGGAAATACGCTCTAT. The full variable domain, in which reference TRBV12-1 and TRBJ1-3 provide the parts outside the CDR3, is DSGVVQSPRHIIKEKGGRSVLTCIPISGHSNVVWYQQTLGKELKFLIQHYEKVERDKGFLPSRFSVQQFDDYHSEMNMSALELEDSAMYFCASSLGDSGNTLYFGEGSRLIVV.

In regard to this clone: The genes are named according to mouse. The covered CDR3 bases are TGTGCCAGCTCTTTGGGACAGGGGACAAACTCCGACTACACC. Encoded protein: CASSLGQGTNSDYT. The whole CDR3 is CASSLGQGTNSDYTF. This chain connects TRBV12-2 to TRBJ1-2; TRBD1 aligns across 10 bases. Read data end 1 residue before the CDR3 end; the end is taken from the germline J gene. Germline lookup yields CDR1 SGHLS and CDR2 HYDKME. CDR3 length equals 15 residues. The ends lost 3 bases at V and 0 bases at J; junction bases unmatched: 3. The full variable domain, completed using reference TRBV12-2 and TRBJ1-2, is NSGVVQSPRYIIKGKGERSILKCIPISGHLSVAWYQQTQGQELKFFIQHYDKMERDKGNLPSRFSVQQFDDYHSEMNMSALELEDSAVYFCASSLGQGTNSDYTFGSGTRLLVI.

There are a few counts of this clone. The germline and genes are mouse ones. The CDR3 end falls 1 residue outside the read, so it is completed with the germline J gene. This chain uses TRBV13-3 with TRBJ2-7; the match to TRBD2 covers 12 bases. This CDR3 has 18 residues. From germline, CDR1 is NNHDY and CDR2 SYVADS. Trimming took 1 base from V and 4 from J; bases not matched to a gene: 12. The CDR3 sequence: CASSDLGLGGPFSYEQYF. The covered CDR3 bases are TGTGCCAGCAGTGATTTGGGACTGGGGGGCCCCTTCTCTTATGAACAGTAC.

With regard to this clone: Mouse gene names and germline throughout. The read terminates 1 residue before the CDR3 end, so the remaining end is supplied by the germline J gene. The gene calls are TRBV16 and TRBJ2-3; D unclear. Trimming cost V 3 bases and J 2 bases, with 0 bases left between them. CDR1 is SGHSA and CDR2 is FRNQAP in the germline V gene. CDR3 length: 11 amino acids. Incomplete CDR3 DNA: TGTGCAAGCAGCTTTGCAGAAACGCTGTAT. As protein: CASSFAETLY. In full, the CDR3 reads CASSFAETLYF.

As regards this clone: The gene names here belong to mouse. The read comes to an end 1 residue before the CDR3 does, leaving the germline J gene to fill in the end. The J gene is TRBJ2-5, the V gene TRBV17; tentative D call: TRBD1 (6 bases). The CDR3 runs 14 residues. Per the germline V gene, CDR1 is MNHDT and CDR2 is YYDKIL. Deletions cut 2 bases from V and 4 bases from J, with 10 bases between. The CDR3 loop reads CASSRSGTKDTQYF. Partial CDR3 DNA: TGTGCTAGCAGTAGATCCGGGACAAAAGACACCCAGTAC.

With regard to this clone: Gene names denote mouse genes. The CDR3 extends 1 residue past the end of the read, so its final part is completed from the germline J gene. The chain uses TRBV16 and TRBJ1-1; a weak D match, TRBD1 (5 bases). The CDR3 has 13 residues. The V end lost 0 bases, the J end lost 5 bases, and 7 bases lay between the germline ends. Germline CDR1 reads SGHSA; CDR2 reads FRNQAP. The CDR3 sequence is CASSLEPGTEVFF. The CDR3 DNA, read in part, is TGTGCAAGCAGCTTAGAGCCAGGGACAGAAGTCTTC.

About this clone: Here the gene names and germline are mouse. Coverage ceases 1 residue before the CDR3 finishes, and the germline J gene fills in the end. The V and J genes are TRBV5 and TRBJ1-6; tentative D call: TRBD1 (6 bases). TRBJ1-6 is filed as an ORF, its function uncertain. Trimming left V 0 bases short and J 7 bases short, with 7 bases between. The CDR3 extends over 14 amino acids. Germline lookup yields CDR1 LGHNA and CDR2 YNLKQL (reference sequence). The CDR3 protein is CASSQDQGNSPLYF. The sequenced part of the CDR3 DNA is TGTGCCAGCAGCCAAGATCAGGGGAATTCGCCCCTCTAC.

About this clone itself: Gene names follow the mouse nomenclature. The missing CDR3 end, 1 residue past where the read stops, is filled in from the germline J gene. The J gene is TRBJ2-5, the V gene TRBV5; 13 bases line up with TRBD2. The J segment lost 3 bases and the V segment lost 3 bases, leaving 0 bases of the junction unmatched. CDR1 and CDR2 (germline): LGHNA, YNLKQL (reference sequence). CDR3 length: 15 residues. The sequenced part of the CDR3 DNA is TGTGCCAGCAGCCAGGGACTGGGGGGGCAAGACACCCAGTAC. Its translation is CASSQGLGGQDTQY. The CDR3, in full, reads CASSQGLGGQDTQYF.

For this clone: Germline and genes here are mouse. The observed sequence ends 1 residue before the CDR3 terminus, with the missing tail filled in from the germline J gene. The rearrangement links TRBV19 to TRBJ2-2; the D gene is possibly TRBD1 (5 bases). Germline V gene lookup returns CDR1 FNHDT and CDR2 SITEND (reference sequence). Trimming pared 2 bases from V and 0 bases from J, leaving 5 bases between. This CDR3 spans 14 amino acids. Incomplete CDR3 DNA: TGTGCCAGCAGTATGACAGCAAACACCGGGCAGCTCTAC. It codes for CASSMTANTGQLY. The full CDR3 is CASSMTANTGQLYF.

As for this clone: These gene names are mouse names. The DNA ends 1 residue before the CDR3 does, and the rest of the CDR3 is filled in from the germline J gene. The genes are TRBV13-2 and TRBJ2-2, with D possibly TRBD1 on 5 matching bases. The CDR3 is 19 amino acids. V dropped 0 bases and J dropped 1 base, with 19 bases sitting between them. Germline V gene sequence: CDR1 NNHNN, CDR2 SYGAGS (reference sequence). This chain's CDR3 is CASGDAKGRVTENTGQLYF. CDR3 DNA (partial): TGTGCCAGCGGTGATGCAAAGGGCAGGGTGACGGAAAACACCGGGCAGCTCTAC.

As to this clone: The genes are named according to mouse. The DNA ends 1 residue before the CDR3 does, and the rest of the CDR3 is filled in from the germline J gene. The chain carries TRBV15 and TRBJ2-4; 9 bases are shared with TRBD2. Losses at the gene ends were 5 bases for V and 4 bases for J; bases not matched to a gene: 4. The CDR3 is 14 residues long. Looked up from germline, CDR1 is SGHND and CDR2 is FRSKSL. The CDR3 bases that were read are TGTGCCAGCAGTCTCGGGGACTGGGAAAACACCTTGTAC. Its protein product is CASSLGDWENTLY. The entire CDR3 protein reads CASSLGDWENTLYF.

A remark on this clone: Germline and genes here are mouse. Read coverage stops 1 residue before the CDR3 terminus; the germline J gene supplies the remainder. The genes are TRBV13-1 and TRBJ2-7; 12 positions match TRBD2. V shed 4 bases and J 4 bases; nucleotides not matched to a gene: 3. The germline CDR1 and CDR2 sequences are NSHNY and SYGAGN. CDR3 length: 14 amino acids. CDR3 DNA (partial): TGTGCCAGCAGTCCGGACTGGGGGGGGTATGAACAGTAC. This encodes CASSPDWGGYEQY. The full CDR3 reads CASSPDWGGYEQYF.

This clone showed up just a few times. Gene names follow the mouse nomenclature. The read is 1 residue too short to cover the CDR3 end, so that end is filled in from the germline J gene. J is TRBJ1-5 and V is TRBV26; 7 nucleotides align to TRBD1. Germline-derived CDR1 and CDR2 are KGHPV and FQNQEV (reference sequence). This CDR3 region has 16 residues. Unmatched junction bases numbered 6, after V lost 4 bases and J lost 0 bases. CDR3 DNA (partial): TGTGCCAGCAGTCCGCCCGGGACAGATAACAACCAGGCTCCGCTT. Its protein is CASSPPGTDNNQAPL. The CDR3 in its entirety is CASSPPGTDNNQAPLF.

As for this clone: The germline and genes are mouse ones. The sequenced fragment ends 1 residue before the CDR3 boundary, so the rest is inferred from the germline J gene. The chain combines TRBV5 with TRBJ2-7; 10 bases fit TRBD2. The germline V gene encodes CDR1 LGHNA and CDR2 YNLKQL (reference sequence). The CDR3 has 15 amino acids. Losses at the gene ends were 1 base for V and 3 bases for J; bases not matched to a gene: 3. Incomplete CDR3 DNA: TGTGCCAGCAGCCAAGGGGGACTGGGGTTCTATGAACAGTAC. Residues: CASSQGGLGFYEQY. The entire CDR3 is CASSQGGLGFYEQYF.

With regard to this clone: The gene names given are mouse names. The observed sequence ends 1 residue before the CDR3 terminus, with the missing tail filled in from the germline J gene. V is TRBV21 and J is TRBJ2-3; D not certain. TRBV21 falls under the ORF class, with uncertain function. The CDR3 sequence is 14 residues long. Trimming cost V 0 bases and J 0 bases, with 4 bases left between them. The CDR3 sequence: CASSQSISAETLYF. The sequenced CDR3 bases are TGTGCTAGCAGTCAATCGATCAGTGCAGAAACGCTGTAT.

Note on this clone: The germline and genes are mouse ones. The read stops 1 residue short of the end of the CDR3; the missing end is completed from the germline J gene. The chain combines TRBV16 with TRBJ1-1, with a possible D match to TRBD1 (6 bases). CDR1 is SGHSA, CDR2 FRNQAP, per germline. Trimming shortened V by 6 bases and J by 3 bases, and 8 bases separated the two germline ends. The CDR3 is made up of 12 amino acids. CDR3 residues: CASSAGDTEVFF. The DNA read from the CDR3 is TGTGCAAGCAGTGCAGGGGACACAGAAGTCTTC.

About this clone itself: Mouse names are used for the genes. Partial CDR3 DNA: TGTGCCAGCAGCCAAGATTGGCAGAGTGCAGAAACGCTGTAT. Translating it yields CASSQDWQSAETLY. The entire CDR3 is CASSQDWQSAETLYF. The rearrangement joins TRBV2 to TRBJ2-3; D is unresolved. The read finishes 1 residue shy of the CDR3 end, and the germline J gene is used to complete it. Trimming removed 0 bases from V and 0 bases from J, with 7 bases in between. The CDR3 is 15 residues long. CDR1 LGHNA and CDR2 YSYQKL come from the germline V gene.

A remark on this clone: The genes are named according to mouse. The sequenced fragment ends 1 residue before the CDR3 boundary, so the rest is inferred from the germline J gene. V is TRBV5 and J is TRBJ2-2, with D perhaps assigned TRBD1 or TRBD2 (5 bases each). CDR1 is LGHNA, CDR2 YNLKQL, per germline (reference sequence). The germline V and J ends were trimmed by 0 bases and 3 bases, with 11 bases remaining between them. This CDR3 has 16 residues. The sequenced CDR3 bases are TGTGCCAGCAGCCAAGAGTGGGGAGGGGACACCGGGCAGCTCTAC. This gives the protein CASSQEWGGDTGQLY. The full CDR3 reads CASSQEWGGDTGQLYF.

Turning to this clone: Germline and genes here are mouse. From the germline J gene comes the end of the CDR3, since the read stops 1 residue before it. This same CDR3 is encoded by further DNA sequences in the sample. This rearrangement joins TRBV1 to TRBJ1-3, with D uncertain. The CDR3 extends over 14 amino acids. CDR1 and CDR2 (germline): NSQYPW, LRSPGD (reference sequence). V dropped 3 bases and J dropped 0 bases, with 6 bases sitting between them. CDR3 DNA (partial): TGCACCTGCAGTGCGGGCAGTTCTGGAAATACGCTCTAT. It specifies CTCSAGSSGNTLY. The entire CDR3 sequence reads CTCSAGSSGNTLYF.